This T cell receptor beta chain derives from a study of molecular identifiers for immune sequencing clone quantification. The germline V gene encodes CDR1 MDHEN and CDR2 SYDVKM. The CDR3 loop spans 15 amino acids. V lost 3 bases and J lost 6; bases outside the gene matches: 10. It was with previously described methods and listed TCR primers that bulk TCR libraries were made. Each CDR3 protein is one row after TCRdb ran MiXCR on the PCR reads. The table lists just under 650,000 distinct CDR3 sequences, approximately 20% of them singletons. The chain employs TRBV28 and TRBJ2-7; 8 nucleotides line up with TRBD1. The sequenced sample consisted of naive CD8+ T cells from blood, with Jurkat cell RNA spiked in. Subset indicated: FACS-sorted CD8+CD4-CCR7+CD45RA+ naive T cells. The TCR comes from a human donor in good health. Some libraries in this study had Jurkat cell RNA spiked in. This chain's CDR3 is CASSLWGMTGVEQYF. Here the CDR3 DNA reads TGTGCCAGCAGTTTGTGGGGAATGACAGGGGTCGAGCAGTACTTC.